This TCR beta chain was obtained from a study of blood T cell repertoires in COVID-19. Study background: Donors in the United States, Italy and Spain gave samples during acute or convalescent COVID-19. Sources were T cells, B-cell-depleted T cells, or PBMCs; the material itself was cDNA or gDNA.

Original data processing: Scientists estimated how many nucleated cells there were by amplifying reference gene primers. Sequencing used immunoSEQ multiplex PCR; TCRdb keeps in-frame clones, though not all of them. The V and J calls and clone size are taken from that table; D and trimming were inferred from the DNA. The sample lists approximately 25,000 clones, about 76% occurring once. This CDR3 is built from 15 residues. The V gene's germline CDR1 is LNHDA and CDR2 SQIVND (reference sequence). With 6 bases removed from V and 4 bases from J, the gap between germline ends came to 18 bases. The clonotype originates from an elderly man with active or convalescent COVID-19. The sample taken for sequencing was peripheral blood. The chain is built from TRBV19 and TRBJ1-2; D might be TRBD1 (6 bases). The CDR3 DNA is TGTGCCAGTAGGCCTAGGGGGACGGATATCTATGGCTACACCTTC. It encodes CASRPRGTDIYGYTF.